Detailed here is one T cell receptor (beta chain). The source of the sample is a study of blood T cell repertoires in COVID-19. Looking at the study overall: The analysed material was cDNA or gDNA that came from T cells, B-cell-depleted T cells, or PBMCs.

TCRdb's table, derived via immunoSEQ multiplex PCR, lists solely in-frame clones and lacks some. The data hold roughly 50,000 clones, with around 79% observed a single time. Germline V gene sequence: CDR1 WNHNN, CDR2 SYGVQD (reference sequence). CDR3 length: 9 residues. V was shortened by 6 bases and J by 9 bases, with 6 bases between the two germline ends. The sample taken for sequencing was peripheral blood. The chain combines TRBV10-1 with TRBJ2-7, with unresolved D. This TCR was sampled from a human donor with active or convalescent COVID-19. The donor label of this sample is uncertain. The CDR3 DNA reads as TGCGCCAGCAGGACTGCGCAGTACTTC. It is translated as CASRTAQYF.